This T cell receptor (beta chain) was observed in a study of T-cell memory formation after mild COVID-19. This clonotype was observed many times. The germline V gene encodes CDR1 MNHNY and CDR2 SVGAGI (reference sequence). V was clipped by 2 bases and J by 3 bases, with 17 bases between them. There are 17 residues in the CDR3. A single record per CDR3 protein comes from TCRdb applying MiXCR to the 5' RACE reads. The sample shows 34,000 or so distinct CDR3 sequences, 7.5% to 8% of them seen only once. The clonotype comes from a man between 18 and 29 years old who had mild COVID-19 (a few samples of this study predate the infection). Cell type and time point are not known. The V and J genes are TRBV6-6 and TRBJ2-1; a possible D gene is TRBD1 (5 bases). The sequencing input was PBMCs or a T cell subset sorted from them (not recorded which). This CDR3 is CASSYPRSGKSYNEQFF. Written as DNA, the CDR3 is TGTGCCAGCAGTTACCCAAGGTCAGGGAAGAGCTACAATGAGCAGTTCTTC.